This T cell receptor (beta chain) was retrieved from a study of blood T cell repertoires in COVID-19. Study as a whole: Samples representing acute and convalescent COVID-19 were sourced from the United States, Italy and Spain.

Trimming left V 6 bases short and J 4 bases short, with 6 bases between. This CDR3 is 12 amino acids long. Germline V gene lookup returns CDR1 MDHEN and CDR2 SYDVKM. Under the authors' procedure: Amplification of reference gene primers provided the estimated nucleated cell counts. Clones were sequenced by immunoSEQ multiplex PCR, and TCRdb holds only the in-frame ones, with some missing. D and trimming come from the DNA, and the V and J calls and clone size come from that table. The top ten hold 4.5% to 5% of the sample, which has roughly 250,000 clones, roughly 80% seen once. This rearrangement joins TRBV28 to TRBJ2-2, with D perhaps TRBD1 (6 bases). The receptor comes from a woman older than 75 with active or convalescent COVID-19. What was sequenced was peripheral blood. The CDR3 sequence: CASRQGTGELFF. The CDR3 region has the DNA TGTGCCAGCAGACAGGGCACCGGGGAGCTGTTTTTT.